This entry concerns a single TCR beta chain. CDR3 length equals 12 residues. V dropped 4 bases and J dropped 13 bases, with 14 bases sitting between them. CDR1 is MDHEN and CDR2 is SYDVKM in the germline V gene. Time point in this sample: pre-treatment sample, taken before nivolumab and TIL therapy. This was the immunoSEQ v3 assay. Using immunoSEQ multiplex PCR, the repertoire was profiled, and TCRdb retains in-frame clones only, with some absent. This table holds about 60,000 clones, about nine tenths found once. This record comes from a study of TIL therapy for anti-PD-1-resistant metastatic lung cancer. Overall study: Median tumor mutation burden was about 1.5 mutations per megabase.

Sequenced material: blood, taken at baseline. This receptor was obtained from a person between 25 and 79 years old with non-small cell lung cancer. The chain has TRBV28 and TRBJ2-4; D unresolved. The CDR3 sequence: CASSSPTSRQYF. The CDR3 DNA reads TGTGCCAGCAGTTCCCCCACCTCCCGACAGTACTTC.